The 21 T cell receptor beta chains below all came from one sample that was sequenced in a study of shared clonotypes between healthy human individuals. Selected positively for CCR7 and CD45RO-negative, naive CD8 cells excluded terminally differentiated effector memory CD45RA+ cells. TCRdb's table, derived via immunoSEQ multiplex PCR, lists solely in-frame clones and lacks some. The sample contains millions of clones, 85% to 95% of which appear only once. The sequenced material came from naive CD8+ T cells sorted from blood. These receptors all stem from a man younger than 35 in good health.

This chain connects TRBV4-3 to TRBJ1-1, with D unresolved. This CDR3 contains 15 residues. V was trimmed by 1 base and J by 0 bases, leaving 9 bases between them. From germline, CDR1 is LGHNA and CDR2 YSLEER. The CDR3 reads CASSQVVSMNTEAFF. The CDR3 nucleotides read TGCGCCAGCAGCCAAGTAGTCAGTATGAACACTGAAGCTTTCTTT.

The chain employs TRBV2 and TRBJ2-7; 7 bases fit TRBD1. CDR3 size: 18 residues. V was clipped by 4 bases and J by 0 bases; unmatched bases: 15. Germline values: CDR1 SNHLY, CDR2 FYNNEI. CDR3 in DNA: TGTGCCAGCAGTGGACCCCTCCGGACAGGCCAGAGCTCCTACGAGCAGTACTTC. It yields the protein CASSGPLRTGQSSYEQYF.

The gene calls are TRBV9 and TRBJ2-5; D is undetermined. Germline values: CDR1 SGDLS, CDR2 YYNGEE. The V and J ends lost 3 bases and 5 bases respectively, with 17 bases between them. The CDR3 contains 15 residues. The CDR3 nucleotides read TGTGCCAGCAGCGCCGGCGGAGATCCGTCGGAGACCCAGTACTTC. Translating gives CASSAGGDPSETQYF.

The chain links TRBV11-2 to TRBJ2-5, with 8 nucleotides matching TRBD1. With V trimmed by 5 bases and J by 2 bases, 7 bases remained unmatched. This CDR3 is 15 amino acids long. CDR1 SGHAT and CDR2 FQNNGV come from the germline V gene. CDR3 bases: TGTGCCAGCAGCGATGTACAGGGGGGACAAGAGACCCAGTACTTC. Amino acids: CASSDVQGGQETQYF.

This clone showed up just a few times. The V call is TRBV7-9, the J call TRBJ1-1; TRBD1 matches at 7 bases. CDR1 and CDR2 (germline): SEHNR, FQNEAQ (reference sequence). This CDR3 contains 14 residues. The trim removed 5 bases at V and 4 bases at J, leaving 7 bases unmatched. CDR3 in amino acids: CASSAPGGGTEAFF. The CDR3 DNA sequence: TGTGCCAGCAGCGCACCAGGGGGAGGCACTGAAGCTTTCTTT.

The CDR3 loop reads CAWTWGASTDTQYF. DNA of the CDR3: TGTGCCTGGACCTGGGGGGCTAGCACAGATACGCAGTATTTT. The chain joins TRBV30 to TRBJ2-3, with D possibly being TRBD1 or TRBD2 (6 bases each). V shed 4 bases and J shed 0 bases, with 11 bases lying between them. Germline V gene lookup returns CDR1 GTSNPN and CDR2 SVGIG (reference sequence). The length of the CDR3 is 14 residues.

The rearrangement links TRBV15 to TRBJ1-1, with D unclear. In germline, CDR1 is LNHNV, CDR2 YYDKDF (reference sequence). V was clipped by 2 bases and J by 1 base, with 11 bases between them. This CDR3 is built from 15 residues. CDR3 sequence: CATSRSSYENTEAFF. DNA of the CDR3: TGTGCCACCAGCAGATCGTCCTACGAGAACACTGAAGCTTTCTTT.

The V gene is TRBV29-1, the J gene TRBJ1-2; D might be TRBD1 (5 bases). CDR3 length equals 13 residues. CDR1 is SQVTM and CDR2 is ANQGSEA in the germline V gene. V gave up 6 bases and J gave up 3 bases, with 14 bases separating them. CDR3: CSVYAGGDYGYTF. The CDR3 region has the DNA TGCAGCGTATACGCAGGAGGGGACTATGGCTACACCTTC.

This chain joins TRBV10-2 and TRBJ1-2; D is undetermined. In germline, CDR1 is WSHSY, CDR2 SAAADI. The V end lost 5 bases, the J end lost 3 bases, and 13 bases lay between the germline ends. There are 14 residues in the CDR3. The CDR3 DNA follows: TGCGCCAGCAGTTCCTCGGAAAGTTACTATGGCTACACCTTC. This sequence encodes CASSSSESYYGYTF.

V is TRBV2 and J is TRBJ1-2, with TRBD1 identical over 7 bases. There are 11 residues in the CDR3. Germline loops: CDR1 SNHLY, CDR2 FYNNEI. J lost 10 bases, V lost 8 bases, and 7 bases had no gene match. The chain's CDR3 is CASFSTGNYTF. CDR3 in DNA: TGTGCCAGCTTCTCGACAGGGAACTACACCTTC.

The CDR3 reads CASSARGEGYEQYF. CDR3 sequence (DNA): TGTGCCAGCAGCGCTAGGGGAGAGGGTTACGAGCAGTACTTC. V usage is TRBV6-1 and J usage is TRBJ2-7; D tentatively fits TRBD1 or TRBD2 (5 bases each). V was cut by 6 bases and J by 4 bases, with 16 bases left in between. The CDR3 has 14 residues. Per the germline V gene, CDR1 is MNHNS and CDR2 is SASEGT.

This clone appeared a single time. This chain connects TRBV5-1 to TRBJ2-3; 8 bases align to TRBD2. CDR1 is SGHRS and CDR2 is YFSETQ in the germline V gene. The ends lost 0 bases at V and 2 bases at J; junction bases unmatched: 8. This CDR3 has 17 residues. The CDR3 loop reads CASSLEGVAGTTDTQYF. For the CDR3, the DNA is TGCGCCAGCAGCTTGGAAGGTGTAGCGGGGACCACAGATACGCAGTATTTT.

The chain has TRBV7-2 and TRBJ2-7, with a weak D call TRBD1 (6 bases). Deletions cut 5 bases from V and 6 bases from J, with 11 bases between. The CDR3 runs 12 residues. Germline V gene lookup returns CDR1 SGHTA and CDR2 FQGNSA. The CDR3: CASSPRGTEQYF. In nucleotides, the CDR3 is TGTGCCAGCAGCCCCAGGGGAACCGAGCAGTACTTC.

This clone was seen a single time. The CDR3 loop reads CASGSTGGIETQYF. As DNA, the CDR3 is TGTGCTAGTGGTTCGACAGGGGGCATCGAGACCCAGTACTTC. The chain uses TRBV12-5 and TRBJ2-5; TRBD1 matches 10 bases. Germline CDR1 and CDR2: LGHNT and FRNRAP. The J segment lost 5 bases and the V segment lost 4 bases, leaving 4 bases of the junction unmatched. The CDR3 spans 14 residues.

A remark on this clone: Other DNA sequences in this sample translate to the same CDR3. The J gene is TRBJ1-1, the V gene TRBV27; TRBD1 aligns across 7 bases. Germline V gene data show CDR1 as MNHEY and CDR2 as SMNVEV (reference sequence). The CDR3 sequence is 13 residues long. Trimming cost V 3 bases and J 4 bases; bases outside gene matches: 2. Written as DNA, the CDR3 is TGTGCCAGCAGTTTGGGACAGAGCACTGAAGCTTTCTTT. It yields the protein CASSLGQSTEAFF.

This chain connects TRBV9 to TRBJ2-1; D gene uncertain. The CDR3 spans 14 residues. V dropped 0 bases and J dropped 7 bases, with 11 bases sitting between them. Germline assignment: CDR1 SGDLS and CDR2 YYNGEE. The DNA of the CDR3 is TGTGCCAGCAGCGTAGGGGTCGATGGGAATGAGCAGTTCTTC. It yields the protein CASSVGVDGNEQFF. The full variable domain, its missing parts supplied by reference TRBV9 and TRBJ2-1, is DSGVTQTPKHLITATGQRVTLRCSPRSGDLSVYWYQQSLDQGLQFLIQYYNGEERAKGNILERFSAQQFPDLHSELNLSSLELGDSALYFCASSVGVDGNEQFFGPGTRLTVL.

The CDR3 bases are TGTGCCAGCAATAACCGCCCGACGAACACTGAAGCTTTCTTT. Protein: CASNNRPTNTEAFF. The rearrangement links TRBV2 to TRBJ1-1; no firm D call. Germline V gives CDR1 SNHLY, CDR2 FYNNEI. V was trimmed by 7 bases and J by 1 base, leaving 13 bases between them. CDR3 length: 14 residues. The full variable domain, completed using reference TRBV2 and TRBJ1-1, is EPEVTQTPSHQVTQMGQEVILRCVPISNHLYFYWYRQILGQKVEFLVSFYNNEISEKSEIFDDQFSVERPDGSNFTLKIRSTKLEDSAMYFCASNNRPTNTEAFFGQGTRLTVV.

The J gene is TRBJ1-1, the V gene TRBV5-1; possibly TRBD1 for D (5 bases). The CDR3 is 14 residues long. V shed 5 bases and J shed 2 bases, with 13 bases lying between them. Germline CDR1 and CDR2: SGHRS and YFSETQ. Here the CDR3 reads CASRFVRDNTEAFF. The CDR3 DNA follows: TGCGCCAGCAGATTCGTGAGGGACAACACTGAAGCTTTCTTT.

The chain carries TRBV28 and TRBJ2-2; TRBD1 agrees at 9 bases. The CDR3 length is 16 residues. After removal of 2 bases from V and 3 bases from J, the junction contained 4 bases not matched to a gene. Germline assignment: CDR1 MDHEN and CDR2 SYDVKM. This CDR3 reads CASSLDGTGYTGELFF. The CDR3 DNA is TGTGCCAGCAGTTTAGATGGGACAGGGTACACCGGGGAGCTGTTTTTT.

The rearrangement links TRBV9 to TRBJ2-3; D possibly corresponds to TRBD2 (6 bases). This CDR3 is built from 16 residues. V lost 3 bases, J lost 0 bases, and 14 bases lay in between. Germline-derived CDR1 and CDR2 are SGDLS and YYNGEE. CDR3: CASSAGRTISTDTQYF. DNA of the CDR3: TGTGCCAGCAGCGCGGGGAGGACCATTAGCACAGATACGCAGTATTTT.

Of note for this clone: A read error may account for a junction end that differs from germline. The chain couples TRBV27 to TRBJ2-7; D possibly corresponds to TRBD1 (6 bases). Germline assignment: CDR1 MNHEY and CDR2 SMNVEV (reference sequence). The CDR3 is 15 amino acids. The CDR3 nucleotides are TGTGCCAGCAGTCTAGCTTTGGGGGCCCCTTACGAACAGTACTTC. This encodes CASSLALGAPYEQYF.